A selection of T cell receptor beta chains follows, all from one sample in a study of blood T cells in healthy people across ages. TCRdb ran MiXCR on the 5' RACE reads and lists one entry per CDR3 protein. The profile shows 890,000 or so distinct CDR3 sequences, 55% to 65% of them singletons. Sequences were obtained from blood. These receptors came from a man aged 25 to 45 in good health. Both conserved end residues are part of each CDR3. A D gene is named only where the DNA matches it firmly. Rows give clone size only sometimes, using once, few, many, or a class for an expanded clone.

j_call: TRBJ2-3
d_call: TRBD2
v_call: TRBV12-3/TRBV12-4
clone_size: .
cdr3_nt: TGTGCCAGCAGTTTTAGGACTAGCGGGGAATCCTACACAGATACGCAGTATTTT
cdr3_aa: CASSFRTSGESYTDTQYF

j_call: TRBJ2-3
d_call: .
v_call: TRBV6-1
clone_size: .
cdr3_nt: TGTGCCAGCAGTGAATTTGACACAGATACGCAGTATTTT
cdr3_aa: CASSEFDTDTQYF

j_call: TRBJ2-5
d_call: TRBD1
v_call: TRBV20-1
clone_size: .
cdr3_nt: TGCAGTGCTTCGACAGGGCGAGAGACCCAGTACTTC
cdr3_aa: CSASTGRETQYF

j_call: TRBJ2-7
d_call: .
v_call: TRBV7-2
clone_size: .
cdr3_nt: TGTGCCAGCCTCCCGGGGGCCTACTACGAGCAGTACTTC
cdr3_aa: CASLPGAYYEQYF

j_call: TRBJ2-7
d_call: .
v_call: TRBV5-1
clone_size: .
cdr3_nt: TGCGCCAGCAGCTTGGACCCAGGGTGGGGTGAGCAGTACTTC
cdr3_aa: CASSLDPGWGEQYF

j_call: TRBJ2-3
d_call: .
v_call: TRBV12-3/TRBV12-4
clone_size: .
cdr3_nt: TGTGCCAGCAACGGAGGGCCAGATACGCAGTATTTT
cdr3_aa: CASNGGPDTQYF

j_call: TRBJ2-1
d_call: .
v_call: TRBV3-1
clone_size: .
cdr3_nt: TGTGCCGGCAGCCAAGATATTGGCGCAACGGGGAATGAGCAGTTCTTC
cdr3_aa: CAGSQDIGATGNEQFF

j_call: TRBJ2-1
d_call: TRBD2
v_call: TRBV9
clone_size: .
cdr3_nt: TGTGCCAGCAGTGTAGCGGGGGGCTTATACAATGAGCAGTTCTTC
cdr3_aa: CASSVAGGLYNEQFF

j_call: TRBJ2-4
d_call: .
v_call: TRBV12-3/TRBV12-4
clone_size: .
cdr3_nt: TGTGCCAGTTTAGGGTCCAGCCTAGCCAAAAACATTCAGTACTTC
cdr3_aa: CASLGSSLAKNIQYF

j_call: TRBJ2-6
d_call: .
v_call: TRBV7-2
clone_size: .
cdr3_nt: TGTGCCAGCAGCTGGGCCGTCACGGGGGCCAACGTCCTGACTTTC
cdr3_aa: CASSWAVTGANVLTF

j_call: TRBJ1-2
d_call: .
v_call: TRBV20-1
clone_size: .
cdr3_nt: TGCAGTGCTAGGCAGGGCCCGAAGTATGGTTACACCTTC
cdr3_aa: CSARQGPKYGYTF

j_call: TRBJ2-3
d_call: TRBD2
v_call: TRBV3-1
clone_size: .
cdr3_nt: TGTGCCAGCAGCCACTTTCTAGCGGGGGACACAGATACGCAGTATTTT
cdr3_aa: CASSHFLAGDTDTQYF

j_call: TRBJ2-1
d_call: .
v_call: TRBV9
clone_size: .
cdr3_nt: TGTGCCAGCAGCGCGGATGAGGGGGGAACCTACAATGAGCAGTTCTTC
cdr3_aa: CASSADEGGTYNEQFF

j_call: TRBJ2-1
d_call: .
v_call: TRBV12-3/TRBV12-4
clone_size: .
cdr3_nt: TGTGCCAGCAGTTTGACGGATGGTGGGCATGAGCAGTTCTTC
cdr3_aa: CASSLTDGGHEQFF

j_call: TRBJ1-2
d_call: .
v_call: TRBV30
clone_size: .
cdr3_nt: TGTGCCTGGAGTTCGTCCAGCCTCGGCTACACCTTC
cdr3_aa: CAWSSSSLGYTF

j_call: TRBJ2-7
d_call: TRBD2
v_call: TRBV9
clone_size: .
cdr3_nt: TGTGCCAGCAGCAGAGCCGGGACTAGCGGGTTATCATACGAGCAGTACTTC
cdr3_aa: CASSRAGTSGLSYEQYF

j_call: TRBJ2-3
d_call: .
v_call: TRBV4-1
clone_size: .
cdr3_nt: TGCGCCAGCAGCCATGGGGAAGGGGGGGACACAGATACGCAGTATTTT
cdr3_aa: CASSHGEGGDTDTQYF

j_call: TRBJ2-5
d_call: .
v_call: TRBV20-1
clone_size: .
cdr3_nt: TGCAGTGCTATCTCCCCCGACGAGACCCAGTACTTC
cdr3_aa: CSAISPDETQYF

j_call: TRBJ2-7
d_call: TRBD2
v_call: TRBV4-3
clone_size: few
cdr3_nt: TGCGCCAGCAGCCAGAGACCGACCGGGGGGGACGAGCAGTACTTC
cdr3_aa: CASSQRPTGGDEQYF

j_call: TRBJ1-1
d_call: .
v_call: TRBV9
clone_size: .
cdr3_nt: TGTGCCAGCAGCCCCTCGGGTGGTGCTGAAGCTTTCTTT
cdr3_aa: CASSPSGGAEAFF

j_call: TRBJ1-2
d_call: .
v_call: TRBV4-3
clone_size: .
cdr3_nt: TGCGCCAGCAGCCAAGGGGGGGCTGAGTCTGGCTACACCTTC
cdr3_aa: CASSQGGAESGYTF

j_call: TRBJ2-6
d_call: .
v_call: TRBV5-1
clone_size: .
cdr3_nt: TGCGCCAGCAGATCGGACAATTCTGGGGCCAACGTCCTGACTTTC
cdr3_aa: CASRSDNSGANVLTF

j_call: TRBJ2-1
d_call: TRBD2
v_call: TRBV6-1
clone_size: few
cdr3_nt: TGTGCCAGCAGCCTCTTCGGAAGGACTAGCGGGGGGGGTGAGCAGTTCTTC
cdr3_aa: CASSLFGRTSGGGEQFF

j_call: TRBJ2-7
d_call: TRBD2
v_call: TRBV29-1
clone_size: few
cdr3_nt: TGCAGCGTTGAAGATCAACTAGCGGGCACCTACGAGCAGTACTTC
cdr3_aa: CSVEDQLAGTYEQYF

j_call: TRBJ2-2
d_call: TRBD2
v_call: TRBV2
clone_size: .
cdr3_nt: TGTGCCAGCAGCATAGGACTAGCGGGGAACACCGGGGAGCTGTTTTTT
cdr3_aa: CASSIGLAGNTGELFF

j_call: TRBJ1-2
d_call: .
v_call: TRBV6-5
clone_size: few
cdr3_nt: TGTGCTAGCAGCCGGGACCGCTACAACTATGGCTACACCTTC
cdr3_aa: CASSRDRYNYGYTF

j_call: TRBJ2-1
d_call: .
v_call: TRBV13
clone_size: .
cdr3_nt: TGTGCCAGCAGCTTAGAGCGAACTCAAGAAGCCTACAATGAGCAGTTCTTC
cdr3_aa: CASSLERTQEAYNEQFF

j_call: TRBJ1-6
d_call: .
v_call: TRBV20-1
clone_size: .
cdr3_nt: TGCAGTGCTATGAGACAGAGCTCCTATAATTCACCCCTCCACTTT
cdr3_aa: CSAMRQSSYNSPLHF

j_call: TRBJ1-2
d_call: .
v_call: TRBV5-1
clone_size: .
cdr3_nt: TGCGCCAGCAGCTTGGGCGATCAGAACTATGGCTACACCTTC
cdr3_aa: CASSLGDQNYGYTF

j_call: TRBJ1-2
d_call: .
v_call: TRBV3-1
clone_size: .
cdr3_nt: TGTGCCAGCAGCCAAGCTGAAGACTATGGCTACACCTTC
cdr3_aa: CASSQAEDYGYTF

j_call: TRBJ1-1
d_call: .
v_call: TRBV27
clone_size: .
cdr3_nt: TGTGCCAGTGTTGGGGTCGACGAAGCTTTCTTT
cdr3_aa: CASVGVDEAFF

j_call: TRBJ2-3
d_call: .
v_call: TRBV3-1
clone_size: .
cdr3_nt: TGTGCCAGCAGCCAAGATTACGGGGGCTCAGATACGCAGTATTTT
cdr3_aa: CASSQDYGGSDTQYF

j_call: TRBJ2-1
d_call: .
v_call: TRBV11-2
clone_size: .
cdr3_nt: TGTGCCAGCAGCTCGCAGGGGAGGGGTGAGCAGTTCTTC
cdr3_aa: CASSSQGRGEQFF

j_call: TRBJ2-3
d_call: TRBD1
v_call: TRBV4-3
clone_size: .
cdr3_nt: TGCGCCAGCAGCCACGGGACAGGGAGGGCAGATACGCAGTATTTT
cdr3_aa: CASSHGTGRADTQYF

j_call: TRBJ1-5
d_call: .
v_call: TRBV20-1
clone_size: few
cdr3_nt: TGCAGTGCCCACCGCGCGTTACAGCCCCAGCATTTT
cdr3_aa: CSAHRALQPQHF

j_call: TRBJ1-2
d_call: .
v_call: TRBV9
clone_size: few
cdr3_nt: TGTGCCAGCAGCGTAGGAGATACAGGGTACTATGGCTACACCTTC
cdr3_aa: CASSVGDTGYYGYTF

j_call: TRBJ2-7
d_call: .
v_call: TRBV9
clone_size: .
cdr3_nt: TGTGCCAGCAGCGCAGGCCAGGGGCGCGAGCAGTACTTC
cdr3_aa: CASSAGQGREQYF

j_call: TRBJ2-7
d_call: TRBD1
v_call: TRBV10-3
clone_size: .
cdr3_nt: TGTGCCATCAGTGAGACGGAGGACAGGGCTCACGAGCAGTACTTC
cdr3_aa: CAISETEDRAHEQYF

j_call: TRBJ2-1
d_call: .
v_call: TRBV2
clone_size: .
cdr3_nt: TGTGCCAGCGAAGGAGGGGCGGCCAATGAGCAGTTCTTC
cdr3_aa: CASEGGAANEQFF

j_call: TRBJ2-1
d_call: TRBD1
v_call: TRBV4-2
clone_size: .
cdr3_nt: TGTGCCAGCAGCCAAGCACAGGGGGTTAATGAGCAGTTCTTC
cdr3_aa: CASSQAQGVNEQFF

j_call: TRBJ2-1
d_call: TRBD2
v_call: TRBV20-1
clone_size: .
cdr3_nt: TGCAGTGCTAGCCCAACCGGGACTAGCGGGGTTCTACGGCGGTTCTTC
cdr3_aa: CSASPTGTSGVLRRFF

j_call: TRBJ2-3
d_call: TRBD2
v_call: TRBV25-1
clone_size: .
cdr3_nt: TGTGCCAGCAGTGCTCTAGCGGGGCAGTATTTT
cdr3_aa: CASSALAGQYF

j_call: TRBJ2-3
d_call: TRBD2
v_call: TRBV9
clone_size: .
cdr3_nt: TGTGCCAGCAGCGTAGACGGAGCGGGGGATACGCAGTATTTT
cdr3_aa: CASSVDGAGDTQYF

j_call: TRBJ2-7
d_call: .
v_call: TRBV11-2
clone_size: .
cdr3_nt: TGTGCCAGCAGTTTACAGGGCACCCTTTCGTACGAGCAGTACTTC
cdr3_aa: CASSLQGTLSYEQYF

j_call: TRBJ2-3
d_call: TRBD1
v_call: TRBV5-1
clone_size: few
cdr3_nt: TGCGCCAGCAGTAAAAACAGGGGAACCGTCACAGATACGCAGTATTTT
cdr3_aa: CASSKNRGTVTDTQYF

j_call: TRBJ2-7
d_call: .
v_call: TRBV4-2
clone_size: .
cdr3_nt: TGTGCCAGCAGCGGACACTCAGGGTCCTACGAGCAGTACTTC
cdr3_aa: CASSGHSGSYEQYF

j_call: TRBJ1-2
d_call: .
v_call: TRBV20-1
clone_size: once
cdr3_nt: TGCAGTGCGCCCGGCCGACAGTCTAACTATGGCTACACCTTC
cdr3_aa: CSAPGRQSNYGYTF

j_call: TRBJ2-7
d_call: .
v_call: TRBV6-5
clone_size: once
cdr3_nt: TGTGCCAGCAGTTACGCGGACTCCCCCAGCTACGAGCAGTACTTC
cdr3_aa: CASSYADSPSYEQYF

j_call: TRBJ1-2
d_call: .
v_call: TRBV11-2
clone_size: few
cdr3_nt: TGTGCCAGCAGCTTAGATCGGACGGCCTGGGGCTACACCTTC
cdr3_aa: CASSLDRTAWGYTF

j_call: TRBJ2-1
d_call: TRBD1
v_call: TRBV29-1
clone_size: .
cdr3_nt: TGCAGCGTTGAGGACGACAGGGGGCTTTACAATGAGCAGTTCTTC
cdr3_aa: CSVEDDRGLYNEQFF

j_call: TRBJ2-1
d_call: TRBD1
v_call: TRBV7-3
clone_size: .
cdr3_nt: TGTGCCAGCAGCCACCCTGGGACAGGGGTTATCAATGAGCAGTTCTTC
cdr3_aa: CASSHPGTGVINEQFF

j_call: TRBJ2-1
d_call: .
v_call: TRBV6-6
clone_size: .
cdr3_nt: TGTGCCAGCAGTTACTCGAGAGTCTACAATGAGCAGTTCTTC
cdr3_aa: CASSYSRVYNEQFF

j_call: TRBJ2-5
d_call: .
v_call: TRBV6-5
clone_size: .
cdr3_nt: TGTGCCAGCAGGGGCCATGGGACGGCCCAAGAGACCCAGTACTTC
cdr3_aa: CASRGHGTAQETQYF